This is a list of T cell receptor beta chains from one sample in a study of blood T cells in healthy people across ages. From the 5' RACE reads, TCRdb called clonotypes with MiXCR, one entry per CDR3 protein. The sample gives about 800,000 distinct CDR3 sequences, about 25% of which show up once; roughly 3.5% is in the top ten. The same sample was also used in a study of T cells of mothers and their children.

Sample: blood. The receptors derive from a boy between 10 and 17 years old in good health. Both conserved end residues are part of each CDR3. A D gene is named only where the DNA matches it firmly. Expanded clones are given a class, and other clones once, few, many or no size at all.

CSAWDGTVYEQYF TGCAGTGCTTGGGACGGGACAGTGTACGAGCAGTACTTC TRBJ2-7 TRBV20-1 TRBD1 .
CSASPLLGENIQYF TGCAGTGCTAGCCCCCTTCTCGGGGAAAACATTCAGTACTTC TRBJ2-4 TRBV20-1 . few
CASSSLSGPRSYNEQFF TGTGCCAGCAGCTCCCTCAGCGGACCCCGCTCCTACAATGAGCAGTTCTTC TRBJ2-1 TRBV6-1 . .
CASSLAFGGPNEKLFF TGTGCCAGCAGCTTAGCTTTCGGAGGGCCTAATGAAAAACTGTTTTTT TRBJ1-4 TRBV7-9 . few
CASSLAPYNEQFF TGTGCCAGCAGCTTAGCGCCTTACAATGAGCAGTTCTTC TRBJ2-1 TRBV7-2 . few
CASSYDSSSYEQYF TGTGCCAGCAGTTATGACAGCAGTTCCTACGAGCAGTACTTC TRBJ2-7 TRBV6-5 . .
CASSLALAGYYGYTF TGTGCCAGCAGCTTAGCGTTGGCAGGGTACTATGGCTACACCTTC TRBJ1-2 TRBV7-2 . few
CASSSRRDRGGEKLFF TGTGCCAGCAGCTCCCGGAGAGACAGGGGTGGTGAAAAACTGTTTTTT TRBJ1-4 TRBV5-5 TRBD1 .
CASSELGVYNEQFF TGTGCCAGCAGTGAATTGGGAGTATACAATGAGCAGTTCTTC TRBJ2-1 TRBV25-1 . .
CASSRQPAGGQETQYF TGCGCCAGCAGCCGACAACCAGCGGGGGGGCAAGAGACCCAGTACTTC TRBJ2-5 TRBV4-1 TRBD2 .
CASSLVGAKSSKSIQYF TGTGCCAGCAGTTTGGTGGGGGCAAAGTCGTCCAAAAGCATTCAGTACTTC TRBJ2-4 TRBV28 . .
CASSSGRVYNEQFF TGTGCCAGCAGTAGCGGGAGGGTGTACAATGAGCAGTTCTTC TRBJ2-1 TRBV6-2/TRBV6-3 TRBD2 .
CASSEGLNQPQHF TGTGCCAGCAGTGAAGGGCTCAATCAGCCCCAGCATTTT TRBJ1-5 TRBV2 . .
CASSQLEPGVSGNTIYF TGTGCCAGCAGCCAACTCGAACCAGGGGTGTCTGGAAACACCATATATTTT TRBJ1-3 TRBV16 . many
CAKSSGSSYEQYF TGTGCCAAATCTAGCGGGAGTTCCTACGAGCAGTACTTC TRBJ2-7 TRBV19 TRBD2 .
CASSVSGAKNIQYF TGTGCCAGCAGTGTTTCAGGGGCCAAAAACATTCAGTACTTC TRBJ2-4 TRBV25-1 . once
CASSYTGTTEAFF TGTGCCAGCAGTTACACAGGGACCACTGAAGCTTTCTTT TRBJ1-1 TRBV6-5 . once
CASSLAGPRGPGANVLTF TGTGCCAGCAGCTTAGCGGGGCCCAGGGGACCCGGGGCCAACGTCCTGACTTTC TRBJ2-6 TRBV7-8 . .
CASRSRWQQETQYF TGTGCCAGCAGATCCCGGTGGCAGCAAGAGACCCAGTACTTC TRBJ2-5 TRBV2 . once
CASSFSSLGGRSSTDTQYF TGTGCCAGCAGCTTCTCCTCGCTGGGCGGGAGGTCTAGCACAGATACGCAGTATTTT TRBJ2-3 TRBV7-8 TRBD2 .
CSVGQVAANYGYTF TGCAGCGTTGGCCAGGTGGCTGCTAACTATGGCTACACCTTC TRBJ1-2 TRBV29-1 . few
CASSGQGGDTQYF TGTGCCAGCAGTGGACAGGGCGGAGATACGCAGTATTTT TRBJ2-3 TRBV2 TRBD1 few
CSVRAPRGYEQYF TGCAGCGTTCGGGCCCCCCGGGGCTACGAGCAGTACTTC TRBJ2-7 TRBV29-1 . .
CASRPRWIPSSHEQYF TGCGCCAGCAGGCCCAGGTGGATCCCTTCCTCCCACGAGCAGTACTTC TRBJ2-7 TRBV5-1 . .
CASSESGLAAQETQYF TGTGCCAGCAGTGAGTCCGGGCTAGCAGCTCAAGAGACCCAGTACTTC TRBJ2-5 TRBV25-1 . .
CASSAGDRLNQPQHF TGTGCCAGCAGCGCTGGGGACAGGTTAAATCAGCCCCAGCATTTT TRBJ1-5 TRBV7-2 TRBD1 few
CASSQEPIWGEVIDEAFF TGTGCCAGCAGCCAAGAACCCATTTGGGGGGAGGTAATCGATGAAGCTTTCTTT TRBJ1-1 TRBV3-1 . .
CASSFRQGGNNEQFF TGTGCCAGCAGCTTTCGACAGGGGGGGAACAATGAGCAGTTCTTC TRBJ2-1 TRBV7-2 TRBD1 .
CASSQDTGGPTDTQYF TGCGCCAGCAGCCAAGATACGGGGGGGCCCACAGATACGCAGTATTTT TRBJ2-3 TRBV4-3 TRBD2 .
CASSSSRVYGYTF TGTGCCAGCAGCTCCTCGAGAGTCTATGGCTACACCTTC TRBJ1-2 TRBV12-3/TRBV12-4 . few
CASSTGRLDYGYTF TGTGCCAGCTCGACGGGGCGGCTCGACTATGGCTACACCTTC TRBJ1-2 TRBV18 . .
CSARDTGYEQYF TGCAGTGCTAGGGACACTGGCTACGAGCAGTACTTC TRBJ2-7 TRBV20-1 . .
CASSSWGTGALTDTQYF TGTGCCAGCAGCTCCTGGGGAACAGGGGCACTCACAGATACGCAGTATTTT TRBJ2-3 TRBV7-9 TRBD1 .
CASSPQYGDHEQYF TGTGCCAGCAGCCCCCAGTACGGGGATCACGAGCAGTACTTC TRBJ2-7 TRBV7-2 . .
CATSDPGTSGSYEQYF TGTGCCACCAGTGATCCCGGGACTAGCGGGAGCTACGAGCAGTACTTC TRBJ2-7 TRBV24-1 TRBD2 few
CSVDGSANNEQFF TGCAGCGTTGATGGTAGCGCCAACAATGAGCAGTTCTTC TRBJ2-1 TRBV29-1 . .
CSVESGINYGYTF TGCAGCGTTGAATCAGGGATTAACTATGGCTACACCTTC TRBJ1-2 TRBV29-1 . few
CSVLSGQGATNEKLFF TGCAGCGTCCTATCGGGCCAGGGCGCAACTAATGAAAAACTGTTTTTT TRBJ1-4 TRBV29-1 . .
CSASAGDIYGYTF TGCAGTGCTAGTGCAGGTGACATCTATGGCTACACCTTC TRBJ1-2 TRBV20-1 . .
CASSLNSAGPGYTF TGTGCCAGCAGCTTAAACTCTGCAGGTCCTGGCTACACCTTC TRBJ1-2 TRBV7-3 . few
CASSLSGNGEKLFF TGTGCCAGCAGTTTATCTGGTAACGGTGAAAAACTGTTTTTT TRBJ1-4 TRBV12-3/TRBV12-4 . .